This TCR beta chain was sequenced for a study of blood T cell repertoires in COVID-19. Study-wide background: Samples came from the United States, Italy and Spain, spanning acute and convalescent COVID-19. In each case, the material was cDNA or gDNA derived from T cells, B-cell-depleted T cells, or PBMCs.

The table came from immunoSEQ multiplex PCR; TCRdb's copy has only in-frame clones and leaves some out. The table includes 190,000 or so clones, about 85% detected once. CDR1 is LNHDA and CDR2 is SQIVND in the germline V gene (reference sequence). The CDR3 extends over 13 amino acids. V lost 6 bases and J 2 bases, leaving 11 bases between the germline ends. The material sequenced was PBMCs or T cells enriched from blood (not recorded which). The source of this sequence is a man between 40 and 49 years old who had recovered from COVID-19. The chain links TRBV19 to TRBJ2-7; no definite D call. Written as DNA, the CDR3 is TGTGCCAGTAGAGCCCCAGGCCCCTACGAGCAGTACTTC. Translated: CASRAPGPYEQYF.